These 14 T cell receptor beta chains originate from one sample sequenced in a study of monozygotic twins with inflammatory bowel disease (dated by TCRdb to the late 2010s). Library method: 5' RACE. The run used an Illumina HiSeq 2500. TCRdb reprocessed the public reads and reports one entry per CDR3 protein sequence, without DNA. This sample's table contains about 300,000 distinct CDR3 sequences. Over 5% of the sample is taken by the ten largest. Sequencing was carried out using blood. The receptor source for this set is a human donor with ulcerative colitis or Crohn's disease, or a healthy co-twin of an affected twin (not recorded which).

The chain carries TRBV12-3 or TRBV12-4 and TRBJ2-2. The CDR3 has 14 residues. The CDR3: CASSLWGNTGELFF.

CDR3 sequence reads: CASSTASVENNEQFF. This chain connects TRBV5-1 to TRBJ2-1; TCRdb's D gene call, TRBD2, goes unchecked for lack of DNA. The germline CDR1 and CDR2 sequences are SGHRS and YFSETQ. The CDR3 is 15 amino acids.

The chain joins TRBV18 to TRBJ2-3. This CDR3 region has 12 residues. Looked up from germline, CDR1 is KGHSH and CDR2 is LQKENI. The CDR3 reads CASSPIRDTQYF.

The V and J genes are TRBV27 and TRBJ2-3; TCRdb's D gene call, TRBD2, goes unchecked for lack of DNA. Looked up from germline, CDR1 is MNHEY and CDR2 is SMNVEV (reference sequence). The CDR3 runs to 16 residues. The CDR3 sequence: CASSPTAGVVTDTQYF.

Here the CDR3 reads CASSPRQGLREKLFF. The chain uses TRBV7-2 and TRBJ1-4; without DNA, the TCRdb call of TRBD1 cannot be checked. The CDR3 spans 15 residues. Germline lookup yields CDR1 SGHTA and CDR2 FQGNSA.

The J gene is TRBJ1-1, the V gene TRBV6-1. The CDR3 runs to 11 residues. Germline lookup yields CDR1 MNHNS and CDR2 SASEGT. CDR3 residues: CAISAGCEAFF.

V gene TRBV7-8 combines with J gene TRBJ2-7; with no DNA, the TCRdb D assignment of TRBD1 cannot be verified. Germline CDR1 reads SGHVS; CDR2 reads FQNEAQ. The CDR3 has 15 residues. CDR3: CASSLTPGHYYEQYF.

The V call is TRBV10-3, the J call TRBJ2-1; absent DNA, TCRdb's TRBD2 call cannot be checked. The germline V gene has CDR1 ENHRY and CDR2 SYGVKD. The CDR3 extends over 17 amino acids. This CDR3 is CAISEPEAGGPYNEQFF.

The chain combines TRBV5-4 with TRBJ2-6; TCRdb outputs TRBD1, but without DNA this stays unchecked. This CDR3 region has 16 residues. Germline-derived CDR1 and CDR2 are SGHNT and YYREEE (reference sequence). This chain's CDR3 is CASSSGAGAGANVLTF.

The genes are TRBV3-1 and TRBJ2-1. In germline, CDR1 is LGHDT, CDR2 YNNKEL (reference sequence). This CDR3 has 16 amino acids. CDR3 sequence: CASSQRGGSSYNEQFF.

This rearrangement joins TRBV11-2 to TRBJ1-5; TCRdb's D call of TRBD1 is untestable without DNA. Germline loops: CDR1 SGHAT, CDR2 FQNNGV. This CDR3 is 14 amino acids long. CDR3 loop: CASSQTQGIQPQHF.

The chain combines TRBV24-1 with TRBJ2-1; TCRdb gives TRBD2 as the D gene, but with no DNA this cannot be confirmed. Germline V gene sequence: CDR1 KGHDR, CDR2 SFDVKD. The CDR3 contains 18 residues. This chain's CDR3 is CATSDTRTSGSSYNEQFF.

The gene calls are TRBV10-3 and TRBJ2-7. CDR1 is ENHRY, CDR2 SYGVKD, per germline. The CDR3 totals 11 residues. CDR3 in amino acids: CAISEGNEQYF.

The chain recombines TRBV5-4 with TRBJ1-2. The CDR3 is 15 amino acids. Germline V lookup: CDR1 SGHNT, CDR2 YYREEE (reference sequence). The CDR3 spells CASSPPTQSNYGYTF.